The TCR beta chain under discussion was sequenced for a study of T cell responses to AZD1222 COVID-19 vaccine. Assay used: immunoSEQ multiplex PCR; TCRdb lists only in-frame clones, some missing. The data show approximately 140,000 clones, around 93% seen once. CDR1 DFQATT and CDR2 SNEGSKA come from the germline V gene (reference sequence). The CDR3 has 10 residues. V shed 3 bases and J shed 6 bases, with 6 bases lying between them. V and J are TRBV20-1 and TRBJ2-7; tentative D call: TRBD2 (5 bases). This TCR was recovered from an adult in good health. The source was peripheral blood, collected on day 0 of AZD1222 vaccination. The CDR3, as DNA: TGCAGTGCTAGTGGGAGCGAGCAGTACTTC. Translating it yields CSASGSEQYF.